This T cell receptor beta chain was documented in a study of cytomegalovirus exposure and HLA in healthy donors. 13 Jbeta primers and 60 Vbeta primers were used for the PCR. TCRdb keeps only in-frame clones here, not all; method: immunoSEQ multiplex PCR. The sample holds over 150,000 clones; roughly four fifths are singletons and the top ten take 0.098%. The origin of this receptor is a boy aged 2-15 years in good health and CMV-seronegative. Sequenced input: PBMCs.

The CDR3 spells CASRTGLRNYGYTF. CDR3 nucleotide sequence: TGTGCCAGTAGGACAGGGTTACGAAACTATGGCTACACCTTC. The rearrangement joins TRBV19 to TRBJ1-2; 7 bases are a match to TRBD1. The germline gives CDR1 LNHDA, CDR2 SQIVND (reference sequence). Trimming cost V 6 bases and J 2 bases; bases outside gene matches: 6. The CDR3 loop spans 14 amino acids.